This T cell receptor (beta chain) was sequenced for a study of cytomegalovirus exposure and HLA in healthy donors. PCR used 60 Vbeta primers and 13 Jbeta primers. Sequencing was performed with immunoSEQ multiplex PCR; in TCRdb, only in-frame clones are kept and a portion is missing. This sample yields some 190,000 clones, of which more than 60% are seen a single time; approximately 2.1% belongs to the top ten. Material for sequencing was PBMCs. This sequence originates from a woman between 25 and 40 years old in good health and CMV-seropositive.

The CDR3 DNA follows: TGTGCCAGCAGTGAATTGGGACAGGGGGCCTACAATGAGCAGTTCTTC. This sequence encodes CASSELGQGAYNEQFF. The J gene is TRBJ2-1, the V gene TRBV25-1; 11 positions match TRBD1. The CDR3 length is 16 residues. Germline trimming cut 1 base from V and 2 bases from J; bases unmatched to any gene: 1. Germline CDR1 and CDR2: MGHDK and SYGVNS.